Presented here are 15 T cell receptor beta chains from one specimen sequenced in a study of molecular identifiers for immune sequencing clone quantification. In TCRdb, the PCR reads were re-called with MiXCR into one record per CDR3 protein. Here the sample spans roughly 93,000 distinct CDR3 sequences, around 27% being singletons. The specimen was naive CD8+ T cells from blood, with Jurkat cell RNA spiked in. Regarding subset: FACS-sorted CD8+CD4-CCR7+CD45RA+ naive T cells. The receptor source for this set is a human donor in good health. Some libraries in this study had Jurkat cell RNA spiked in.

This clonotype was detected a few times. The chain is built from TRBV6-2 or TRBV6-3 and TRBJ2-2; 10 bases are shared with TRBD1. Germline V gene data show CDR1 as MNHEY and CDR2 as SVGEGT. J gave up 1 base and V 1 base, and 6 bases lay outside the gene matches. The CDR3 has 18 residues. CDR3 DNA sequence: TGTGCCAGCAGTTACTTCGGACAGGGGGGATTGAACACCGGGGAGCTGTTTTTT. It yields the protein CASSYFGQGGLNTGELFF.

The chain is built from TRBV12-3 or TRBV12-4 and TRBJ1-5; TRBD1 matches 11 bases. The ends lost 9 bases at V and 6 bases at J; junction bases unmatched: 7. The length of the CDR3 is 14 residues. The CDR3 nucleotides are TGTGCCAGTCGGACAGGGGGCGCTTCTCAGCCCCAGCATTTT. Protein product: CASRTGGASQPQHF.

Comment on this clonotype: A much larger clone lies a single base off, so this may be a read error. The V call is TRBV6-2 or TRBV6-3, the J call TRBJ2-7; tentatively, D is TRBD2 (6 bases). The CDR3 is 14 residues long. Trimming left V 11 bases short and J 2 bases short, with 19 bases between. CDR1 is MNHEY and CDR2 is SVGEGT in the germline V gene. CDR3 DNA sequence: TGTGCCCGCGGCCCCATAGCGGAAACCTACGAGCAGTACTTC. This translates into CARGPIAETYEQYF.

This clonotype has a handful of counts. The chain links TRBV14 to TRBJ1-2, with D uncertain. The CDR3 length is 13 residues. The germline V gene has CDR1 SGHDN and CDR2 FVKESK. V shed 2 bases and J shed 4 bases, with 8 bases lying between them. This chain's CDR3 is CASSQSRSYGYTF. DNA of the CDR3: TGTGCCAGCAGCCAAAGTAGATCCTATGGCTACACCTTC.

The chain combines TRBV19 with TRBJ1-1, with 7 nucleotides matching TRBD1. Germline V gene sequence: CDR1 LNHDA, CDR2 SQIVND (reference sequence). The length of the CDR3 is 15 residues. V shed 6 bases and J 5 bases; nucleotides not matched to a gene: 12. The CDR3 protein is CASSPGGGWGTEAFF. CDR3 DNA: TGTGCCAGTAGCCCAGGAGGGGGCTGGGGGACTGAAGCTTTCTTT.

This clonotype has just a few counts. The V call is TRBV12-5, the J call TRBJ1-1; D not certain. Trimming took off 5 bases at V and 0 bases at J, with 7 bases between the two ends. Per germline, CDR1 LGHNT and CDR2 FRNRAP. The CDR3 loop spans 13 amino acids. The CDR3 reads CASGPTLNTEAFF. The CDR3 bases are TGTGCTAGTGGTCCTACGCTGAACACTGAAGCTTTCTTT.

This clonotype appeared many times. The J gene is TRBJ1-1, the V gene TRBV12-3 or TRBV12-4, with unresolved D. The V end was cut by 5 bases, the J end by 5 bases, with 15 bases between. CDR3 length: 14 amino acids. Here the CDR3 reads CASSQARRITEAFF. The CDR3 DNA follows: TGTGCCAGCAGTCAGGCCAGGCGGATAACTGAAGCTTTCTTT.

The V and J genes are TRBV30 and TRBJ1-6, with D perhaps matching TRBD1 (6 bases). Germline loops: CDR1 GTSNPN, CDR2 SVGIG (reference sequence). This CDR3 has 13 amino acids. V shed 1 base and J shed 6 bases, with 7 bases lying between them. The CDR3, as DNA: TGTGCCTGGAGTGGGACAGTTAATTCACCCCTCCACTTT. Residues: CAWSGTVNSPLHF.

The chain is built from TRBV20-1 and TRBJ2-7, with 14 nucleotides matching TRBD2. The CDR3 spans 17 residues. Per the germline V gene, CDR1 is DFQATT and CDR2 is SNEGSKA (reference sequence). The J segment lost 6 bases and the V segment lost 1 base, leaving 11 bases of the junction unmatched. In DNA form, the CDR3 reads TGCAGTGCTAGAGCAAGGACTAGCGGGGGGCCATTCGCCGAGCAGTACTTC. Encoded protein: CSARARTSGGPFAEQYF.

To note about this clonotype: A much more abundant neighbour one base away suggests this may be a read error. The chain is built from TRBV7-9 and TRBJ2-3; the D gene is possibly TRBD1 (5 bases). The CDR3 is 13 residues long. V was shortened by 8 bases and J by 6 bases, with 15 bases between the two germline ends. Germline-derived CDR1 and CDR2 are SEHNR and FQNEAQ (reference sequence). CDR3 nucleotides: TGTGCCAGCGGCCAACCGACAGTGGATACGCAGTATTTT. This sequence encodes CASGQPTVDTQYF.

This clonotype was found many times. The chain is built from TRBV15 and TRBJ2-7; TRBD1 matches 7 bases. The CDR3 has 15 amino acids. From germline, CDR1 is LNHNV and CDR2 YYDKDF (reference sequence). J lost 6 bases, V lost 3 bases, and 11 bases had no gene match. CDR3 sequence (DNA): TGTGCCACCAGCAGCGACCCCGGACAGGTGCTCGAGCAGTACTTC. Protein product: CATSSDPGQVLEQYF.

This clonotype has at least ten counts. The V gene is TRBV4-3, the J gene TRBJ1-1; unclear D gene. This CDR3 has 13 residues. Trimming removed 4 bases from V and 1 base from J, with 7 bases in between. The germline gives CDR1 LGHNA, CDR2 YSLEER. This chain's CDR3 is CASSPSTNTEAFF. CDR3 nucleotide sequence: TGCGCCAGCAGCCCGAGTACGAACACTGAAGCTTTCTTT.

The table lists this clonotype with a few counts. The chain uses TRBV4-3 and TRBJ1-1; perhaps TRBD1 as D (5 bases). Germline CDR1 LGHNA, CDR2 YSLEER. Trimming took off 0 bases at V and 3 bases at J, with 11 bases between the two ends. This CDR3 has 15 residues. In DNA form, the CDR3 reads TGCGCCAGCAGCCAAGACGGGGGGACGGACACTGAAGCTTTCTTT. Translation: CASSQDGGTDTEAFF.

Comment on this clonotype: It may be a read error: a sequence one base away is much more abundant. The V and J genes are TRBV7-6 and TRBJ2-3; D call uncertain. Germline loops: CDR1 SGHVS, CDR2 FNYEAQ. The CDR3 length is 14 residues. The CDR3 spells CASSLGTDTDAQYF. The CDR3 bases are TGTGCCAGCAGCTTGGGCACCGACACAGATGCGCAGTATTTT.

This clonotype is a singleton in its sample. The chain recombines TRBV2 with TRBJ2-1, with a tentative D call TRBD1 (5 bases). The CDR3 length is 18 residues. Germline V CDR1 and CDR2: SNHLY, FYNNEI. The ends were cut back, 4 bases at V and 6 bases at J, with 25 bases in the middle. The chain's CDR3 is CASSGSVDTTSSSNEQFF. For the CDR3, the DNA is TGTGCCAGCAGTGGATCAGTGGACACGACCTCCTCTAGCAATGAGCAGTTCTTC.